This TCR beta chain was sequenced for a study of T cell changes during pregnancy in multiple sclerosis. CDR1 is SGHDN and CDR2 is FVKESK in the germline V gene. Trimming cost V 4 bases and J 7 bases; bases outside gene matches: 8. The CDR3 length is 15 residues. Sequenced by immunoSEQ multiplex PCR; TCRdb stores in-frame clones only, minus some. The sample has approximately 44,000 clones; around 92% are singletons. This sequence originates from a female donor with multiple sclerosis, enrolled in a pregnancy study. The sample consisted of CD4+ T cells from peripheral blood mononuclear cells, taken in the third trimester of pregnancy. V and J are TRBV14 and TRBJ2-4, with TRBD1 matching 9 bases. The CDR3 is CASSLSGQGYNIQYF. CDR3 in DNA: TGTGCCAGCAGCCTTTCGGGACAGGGATATAACATTCAGTACTTC.